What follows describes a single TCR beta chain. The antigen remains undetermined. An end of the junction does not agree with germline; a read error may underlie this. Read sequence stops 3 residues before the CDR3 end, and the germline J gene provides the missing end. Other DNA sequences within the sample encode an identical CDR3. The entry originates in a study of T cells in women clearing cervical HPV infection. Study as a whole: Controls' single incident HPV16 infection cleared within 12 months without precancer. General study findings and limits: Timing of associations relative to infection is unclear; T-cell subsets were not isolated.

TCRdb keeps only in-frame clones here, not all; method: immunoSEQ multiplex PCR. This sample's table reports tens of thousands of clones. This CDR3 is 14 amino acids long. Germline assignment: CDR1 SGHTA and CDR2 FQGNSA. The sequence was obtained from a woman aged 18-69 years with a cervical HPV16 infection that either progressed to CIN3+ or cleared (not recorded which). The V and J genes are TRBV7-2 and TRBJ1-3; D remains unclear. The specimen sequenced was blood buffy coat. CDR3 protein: CASSRDYSGNTIYF. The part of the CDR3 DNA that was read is TGTGCCAGCAGCAGAGACTATTCTGGAAACACA.